The rows below give T cell receptor beta chains drawn from one sample of a study of Graves' ophthalmopathy and Graves' hyperthyroidism. Each CDR3 protein is one row after TCRdb ran MiXCR on the multiplex PCR reads. Of almost 400,000 distinct CDR3 sequences in the sample, 18% were seen once. The sequencing sample was made of peripheral blood. These receptors all stem from a woman under 30 with Graves' ophthalmopathy. Each CDR3 is given with its conserved first and last residue. A D gene is named only where the DNA matches it firmly. Clone size appears in some rows only: once, few, many, or a class for an expanded clone.

D: TRBD2
V: TRBV6-5
size: -
J: TRBJ2-7
CDR3: CASSYPTSGIGDEQYF
DNA: TGTGCCAGCAGTTACCCGACTAGCGGGATCGGGGACGAGCAGTACTTC

D: -
V: TRBV5-6
size: -
J: TRBJ1-1
CDR3: CASSLPQVIGTEAFF
DNA: TGTGCCAGCAGCTTGCCCCAGGTAATAGGCACTGAAGCTTTCTTT

D: TRBD1
V: TRBV28
size: many
J: TRBJ1-5
CDR3: CASSYLQGWSNQPQHF
DNA: TGTGCCAGCAGTTACTTACAGGGGTGGAGCAATCAGCCCCAGCATTTT

D: TRBD1
V: TRBV7-2
size: -
J: TRBJ2-4
CDR3: CATKSQGGGVNIQYF
DNA: TGTGCCACCAAATCACAGGGGGGAGGAGTGAACATTCAGTACTTC

D: -
V: TRBV15
size: -
J: TRBJ2-7
CDR3: CATSRGDRAYEQYF
DNA: TGTGCCACCAGCAGGGGGGACCGAGCCTACGAGCAGTACTTC

D: -
V: TRBV6-5
size: many
J: TRBJ1-1
CDR3: CASSYSLNTEAFF
DNA: TGTGCCAGCAGTTACTCCTTGAACACTGAAGCTTTCTTT

D: -
V: TRBV6-1
size: many
J: TRBJ2-5
CDR3: CASDRQETQYF
DNA: TGTGCCAGCGACAGACAAGAGACCCAGTACTTC

D: -
V: TRBV7-2
size: -
J: TRBJ2-7
CDR3: CASSPKQRPSYEQYF
DNA: TGTGCCAGCAGCCCAAAACAGCGCCCATCCTACGAGCAGTACTTC

D: -
V: TRBV7-6
size: many
J: TRBJ2-2
CDR3: CASSFGTTGELFF
DNA: TGTGCCAGCAGCTTTGGGACTACCGGGGAGCTGTTTTTT

D: -
V: TRBV7-9
size: many
J: TRBJ2-2
CDR3: CASSSEYTGELFF
DNA: TGTGCCAGCAGCTCGGAGTACACCGGGGAGCTGTTTTTT

D: TRBD1
V: TRBV20-1
size: many
J: TRBJ2-7
CDR3: CSASHPGQSPYEQYF
DNA: TGCAGTGCTAGTCATCCGGGACAGTCCCCCTACGAGCAGTACTTC

D: TRBD2
V: TRBV4-2
size: many
J: TRBJ2-7
CDR3: CASSQGYRLASDEQYF
DNA: TGTGCCAGCAGCCAAGGGTATCGACTAGCCAGCGACGAGCAGTACTTC

D: TRBD1
V: TRBV27
size: -
J: TRBJ2-5
CDR3: CASSPTGALRETQYF
DNA: TGTGCCAGCAGCCCGACAGGGGCCCTTCGAGAGACCCAGTACTTC

D: TRBD1
V: TRBV7-3
size: many
J: TRBJ1-5
CDR3: CASSLSPGGPQHF
DNA: TGTGCCAGCAGCTTATCCCCAGGGGGGCCCCAGCATTTT

D: -
V: TRBV6-1
size: few
J: TRBJ2-5
CDR3: CASSEMTRPFVETQYF
DNA: TGTGCCAGCAGTGAAATGACTAGGCCCTTCGTAGAGACCCAGTACTTC

D: TRBD2
V: TRBV5-1
size: many
J: TRBJ2-7
CDR3: CASSLAEGLAGTRRYF
DNA: TGCGCCAGCAGCTTGGCCGAGGGACTAGCGGGTACGAGACGGTACTTC

D: -
V: TRBV9
size: many
J: TRBJ1-3
CDR3: CASSVGSSSGNTIYF
DNA: TGTGCCAGCAGCGTAGGGAGCAGTTCTGGAAACACCATATATTTT

D: -
V: TRBV7-2
size: many
J: TRBJ2-7
CDR3: CASSLGFRSPEQYF
DNA: TGTGCCAGCAGCTTAGGATTCCGGTCTCCCGAGCAGTACTTC

D: -
V: TRBV7-2
size: many
J: TRBJ1-2
CDR3: CASSLVVGGPLGYTF
DNA: TGTGCCAGCAGCTTAGTGGTTGGGGGCCCCCTGGGCTACACCTTC

D: TRBD1
V: TRBV6-1
size: many
J: TRBJ1-5
CDR3: CASRTRQGAIQPQHF
DNA: TGTGCCAGCCGAACGCGACAGGGGGCTATTCAGCCCCAGCATTTT

D: -
V: TRBV19
size: many
J: TRBJ1-5
CDR3: CASSIAAGSPQHF
DNA: TGTGCCAGTAGTATTGCTGCAGGTTCACCCCAGCATTTT

D: -
V: TRBV10-3
size: many
J: TRBJ2-5
CDR3: CAISESGTQYF
DNA: TGTGCCATCAGTGAGTCGGGGACCCAGTACTTC

D: -
V: TRBV14
size: -
J: TRBJ1-2
CDR3: CASSQQRIYGYTF
DNA: TGTGCCAGCAGCCAACAGCGTATCTATGGCTACACCTTC

D: -
V: TRBV27
size: few
J: TRBJ1-5
CDR3: CASSLSQNDQPQHF
DNA: TGTGCCAGCAGTTTGTCCCAGAACGATCAGCCCCAGCATTTT

D: -
V: TRBV7-8
size: many
J: TRBJ1-3
CDR3: CASSHRAGTIYF
DNA: TGTGCCAGCAGCCACCGCGCTGGGACCATATATTTT

D: -
V: TRBV29-1
size: many
J: TRBJ2-2
CDR3: CSVGGGRLNTGELFF
DNA: TGCAGCGTTGGAGGGGGGCGTTTAAACACCGGGGAGCTGTTTTTT

D: -
V: TRBV12-3/TRBV12-4
size: -
J: TRBJ1-2
CDR3: CASSLARVDQGGYTF
DNA: TGTGCCAGCAGTTTAGCGCGCGTGGACCAAGGGGGCTACACCTTC

D: TRBD1
V: TRBV20-1
size: many
J: TRBJ1-1
CDR3: CSATAGGSTEAFF
DNA: TGCAGTGCTACGGCAGGGGGTAGCACTGAAGCTTTCTTT

D: TRBD1
V: TRBV5-5
size: many
J: TRBJ2-5
CDR3: CASRLETGGSETQYF
DNA: TGTGCCAGCAGACTGGAGACAGGGGGATCAGAGACCCAGTACTTC

D: TRBD1
V: TRBV5-1
size: -
J: TRBJ2-7
CDR3: CASSSVPGQGVNLFGYEQYF
DNA: TGCGCCAGCAGCTCCGTCCCGGGACAGGGAGTGAACCTCTTCGGCTACGAGCAGTACTTC

D: TRBD1
V: TRBV12-3/TRBV12-4
size: many
J: TRBJ2-2
CDR3: CASRPDTGGDNVGELFF
DNA: TGTGCCAGCAGACCCGACACAGGGGGCGATAATGTCGGGGAGCTGTTTTTT

D: -
V: TRBV30
size: few
J: TRBJ2-3
CDR3: CAWSPDRKDTDTQYF
DNA: TGTGCCTGGAGTCCGGACAGAAAAGACACAGATACGCAGTATTTT

D: -
V: TRBV7-3
size: -
J: TRBJ1-2
CDR3: CASSYLDPQIYGYTF
DNA: TGTGCCAGCAGCTACTTGGATCCGCAGATCTATGGCTACACCTTC

D: -
V: TRBV7-2
size: many
J: TRBJ1-1
CDR3: CASSLAPEPWLNTEAFF
DNA: TGTGCCAGCAGCTTAGCGCCAGAACCCTGGTTGAACACTGAAGCTTTCTTT

D: -
V: TRBV10-2
size: many
J: TRBJ1-2
CDR3: CASRQTGSNYGYTF
DNA: TGCGCCAGCAGACAGACAGGCAGCAACTATGGCTACACCTTC

D: -
V: TRBV28
size: many
J: TRBJ1-5
CDR3: CASSLGWSNQPQHF
DNA: TGTGCCAGCAGTTTAGGATGGAGCAATCAGCCCCAGCATTTT

D: -
V: TRBV20-1
size: many
J: TRBJ2-5
CDR3: CSASGVEAALQETQYF
DNA: TGCAGTGCTAGTGGGGTTGAAGCGGCCCTACAAGAGACCCAGTACTTC

D: -
V: TRBV10-2
size: -
J: TRBJ2-7
CDR3: CASSEVGFPQYEQYF
DNA: TGCGCCAGCAGTGAGGTGGGATTCCCACAATACGAGCAGTACTTC

D: -
V: TRBV20-1
size: many
J: TRBJ2-5
CDR3: CSARWILGTQYF
DNA: TGCAGTGCTAGATGGATACTGGGGACCCAGTACTTC

D: TRBD1
V: TRBV19
size: many
J: TRBJ1-1
CDR3: CASRWDRRMNTEAFF
DNA: TGTGCCAGTAGATGGGACAGGAGGATGAACACTGAAGCTTTCTTT

D: -
V: TRBV24-1
size: many
J: TRBJ2-5
CDR3: CATSDPDPGDRPYQETQYF
DNA: TGTGCCACCAGTGATCCAGACCCGGGGGACAGACCGTACCAAGAGACCCAGTACTTC

D: -
V: TRBV29-1
size: many
J: TRBJ1-5
CDR3: CSVVGGVDQPQHF
DNA: TGCAGCGTTGTGGGAGGGGTGGATCAGCCCCAGCATTTT

D: -
V: TRBV25-1
size: many
J: TRBJ1-5
CDR3: CASSGGAWQDKLRRNQPQHF
DNA: TGTGCCAGCAGTGGGGGGGCGTGGCAGGATAAGTTGAGGCGGAATCAGCCCCAGCATTTT

D: TRBD2
V: TRBV11-2
size: many
J: TRBJ2-2
CDR3: CASSWGGSGGSGELFF
DNA: TGTGCCAGCAGCTGGGGGGGTAGCGGGGGATCCGGGGAGCTGTTTTTT

D: -
V: TRBV11-1
size: many
J: TRBJ2-5
CDR3: CASTSRGGETQYF
DNA: TGTGCCAGCACCTCAAGGGGTGGTGAGACCCAGTACTTC

D: TRBD2
V: TRBV5-1
size: many
J: TRBJ2-2
CDR3: CASMLLAGNTGELFF
DNA: TGCGCCAGCATGCTACTAGCGGGGAACACCGGGGAGCTGTTTTTT

D: -
V: TRBV6-2/TRBV6-3
size: many
J: TRBJ2-2
CDR3: CASKPGWATGELFF
DNA: TGTGCCAGCAAGCCCGGTTGGGCAACCGGGGAGCTGTTTTTT

D: -
V: TRBV12-3/TRBV12-4
size: -
J: TRBJ2-5
CDR3: CASSSQAFQETQYF
DNA: TGTGCCAGCAGCTCCCAGGCCTTCCAAGAGACCCAGTACTTC

D: TRBD1
V: TRBV5-1
size: -
J: TRBJ2-7
CDR3: CASSPEQGARSIEQYF
DNA: TGCGCCAGCAGCCCAGAACAGGGGGCGCGTTCGATCGAGCAGTACTTC

D: -
V: TRBV6-1
size: many
J: TRBJ1-5
CDR3: CASSANPRGAWGSNQPQHF
DNA: TGTGCCAGCAGTGCAAACCCTCGGGGGGCTTGGGGAAGCAATCAGCCCCAGCATTTT

D: -
V: TRBV30
size: many
J: TRBJ1-1
CDR3: CAWSVSSDSRDTEAFF
DNA: TGTGCCTGGAGTGTCTCGTCGGACAGTAGGGACACTGAAGCTTTCTTT

D: -
V: TRBV28
size: many
J: TRBJ1-1
CDR3: CASEGGWGEAFF
DNA: TGTGCCAGCGAGGGGGGGTGGGGAGAAGCTTTCTTT

D: TRBD1
V: TRBV12-3/TRBV12-4
size: many
J: TRBJ2-2
CDR3: CASSGTGAGELFF
DNA: TGTGCCAGCAGTGGGACAGGGGCTGGGGAGCTGTTTTTT

D: -
V: TRBV3-1
size: many
J: TRBJ2-7
CDR3: CASSPPGVRRATYEQYF
DNA: TGTGCCAGCAGCCCCCCGGGGGTTAGGAGGGCCACCTACGAGCAGTACTTC

D: -
V: TRBV28
size: many
J: TRBJ1-1
CDR3: CASSLLGPWVMNTEAFF
DNA: TGTGCCAGCAGTTTATTGGGCCCTTGGGTCATGAACACTGAAGCTTTCTTT

D: TRBD1
V: TRBV19
size: many
J: TRBJ1-1
CDR3: CASLRDRAGTEAFF
DNA: TGTGCCAGCCTCCGGGACAGGGCTGGGACTGAAGCTTTCTTT

D: TRBD1
V: TRBV10-3
size: many
J: TRBJ1-2
CDR3: CATSDRSYGYTF
DNA: TGTGCCACCTCGGACAGGAGCTATGGCTACACCTTC

D: TRBD1
V: TRBV6-2/TRBV6-3
size: many
J: TRBJ1-5
CDR3: CASSHSGTGGNQPQHF
DNA: TGTGCCAGCAGTCACTCTGGGACAGGCGGCAATCAGCCCCAGCATTTT

D: -
V: TRBV10-3
size: -
J: TRBJ2-5
CDR3: CAIKGRETQYF
DNA: TGTGCCATCAAAGGCAGAGAGACCCAGTACTTC

D: -
V: TRBV19
size: many
J: TRBJ1-5
CDR3: CASKGRVGQPQHF
DNA: TGTGCCAGTAAGGGCCGGGTGGGTCAGCCCCAGCATTTT